One T cell receptor (beta chain) is described in this entry. The sample belongs to a study of blood T cell repertoires in COVID-19. Study background: Samples came from the United States, Italy and Spain, spanning acute and convalescent COVID-19. From T cells, B-cell-depleted T cells, or PBMCs came the material, which was cDNA or gDNA.

Authors' data handling: Estimates of nucleated cell counts were drawn from the amplification of reference gene primers. Using immunoSEQ multiplex PCR, the repertoire was profiled, and TCRdb retains in-frame clones only, with some absent. V, J and clone size were drawn from that table, and D and trimming were deduced from the DNA. The profile shows roughly 120,000 clones, about 88% of them singletons. Trimming removed 3 bases from V and 4 bases from J, with 9 bases in between. The CDR3 is 13 residues long. One Seattle source followed patients from active infection through their disease course. The chain carries TRBV12-3 or TRBV12-4 and TRBJ2-5; D is ambiguous. The sequence derives from a man in his sixties with COVID-19, enrolled during active disease. Material for sequencing was peripheral blood. DNA of the CDR3: TGTGCCAGCAGTTTGGGTAGCTTAGAGACCCAGTACTTC. It specifies CASSLGSLETQYF.